This T cell receptor beta chain was captured in a study of PD-L1 blockade in urothelial cancer. Study-level information: Between 0 and 3 chemotherapy regimens preceded treatment for each patient.

Here immunoSEQ multiplex PCR was the method, and the copy in TCRdb shows in-frame clones only, minus some. The table has about 43,000 clones, around four fifths seen once. As for time point: peripheral blood 6 weeks after treatment start. The CDR3 sequence is 15 residues long. CDR1 and CDR2 (germline): MDHEN, SYDVKM. Trimming took off 6 bases at V and 0 bases at J, with 12 bases between the two ends. This rearrangement joins TRBV28 to TRBJ1-3, with D perhaps matching TRBD1 (5 bases). The material sequenced was PBMCs, taken around atezolizumab (anti-PD-L1) treatment. This TCR was sampled from a man between 60 and 75 years old with urothelial cancer. The CDR3 loop reads CASSLATVSGNTIYF. CDR3 nucleotides: TGTGCCAGCAGCCTAGCGACAGTCTCTGGAAACACCATATATTTT.